The 8 T cell receptor beta chains reported below all come from one sample, sequenced in a study of control samples from healthy donors and cancer patients. This table comes from immunoSEQ multiplex PCR, and its TCRdb copy is limited to in-frame clones, with some not included. The table has 20,000 to 30,000 clones, around 83% seen once. The sample was PBMCs. The receptors originated from a man in his sixties with colorectal cancer.

This clone was recorded once. V is TRBV5-4 and J is TRBJ2-1, with 9 bases identical to TRBD1. CDR1 is SGHNT, CDR2 YYREEE, per germline (reference sequence). V was pared by 4 bases and J by 0 bases, with 17 bases of the junction left unmatched. This CDR3 region has 20 residues. The CDR3, as DNA: TGTGCCAGCAGCCCTAGACGGGGGGACAGGGAATATAGCTCCTACAATGAGCAGTTCTTC. It translates to CASSPRRGDREYSSYNEQFF.

The V gene is TRBV2, the J gene TRBJ1-2; D is ambiguous. The ends were cut back, 3 bases at V and 5 bases at J, with 7 bases in the middle. Germline CDR1 SNHLY, CDR2 FYNNEI. There are 12 residues in the CDR3. CDR3 protein: CASSEEGYGYTF. As DNA, the CDR3 is TGTGCCAGCAGTGAGGAGGGTTATGGCTACACCTTC.

This clone was counted once. The genes are TRBV30 and TRBJ1-1; D is ambiguous. Germline V CDR1 and CDR2: GTSNPN, SVGIG (reference sequence). This CDR3 region has 14 residues. The V gene lost 8 bases and the J gene lost 4 bases, with 20 bases spanning the gap. The chain's CDR3 is CAGLPRFLGTEAFF. In DNA, the CDR3 is TGTGCCGGACTCCCGCGGTTTTTAGGCACTGAAGCTTTCTTT.

To note about this clone: Other DNA sequences from this sample encode an identical CDR3 as well. This sequence joins TRBV7-2 and TRBJ1-2, with TRBD1 matching over 9 bases. Germline assignment: CDR1 SGHTA and CDR2 FQGNSA. The CDR3 spans 15 residues. With V trimmed by 5 bases and J by 7 bases, 11 bases remained unmatched. The CDR3 DNA sequence: TGTGCCAGCAGCGGGGGGACAGGGCGGGAAGGTGGCTACACCTTC. Amino acid sequence: CASSGGTGREGGYTF. Full variable domain (rest looked up from reference TRBV7-2 and TRBJ1-2): GAGVSQSPSNKVTEKGKDVELRCDPISGHTALYWYRQSLGQGLEFLIYFQGNSAPDKSGLPSDRFSAERTGGSVSTLTIQRTQQEDSAVYLCASSGGTGREGGYTFGSGTRLTVV.

This clone was detected only a few times. This chain links TRBV6-2 or TRBV6-3 with TRBJ1-5; D unclear. This CDR3 is 14 amino acids long. Germline-derived CDR1 and CDR2 are MNHEY and SVGEGT. The V end was cut by 2 bases, the J end by 8 bases, with 13 bases between. CDR3 residues: CASSYLSGREPQHF. DNA of the CDR3: TGTGCCAGCAGTTACCTATCGGGGAGGGAGCCCCAGCATTTT.

The chain has TRBV3-1 (or the pseudogene TRBV3-2) and TRBJ2-7; 11 bases line up with TRBD2. The trim removed 8 bases at V and 0 bases at J, leaving 3 bases unmatched. Germline V CDR1 and CDR2: LGHDT, YNNKEL (reference sequence). The CDR3 loop spans 14 amino acids. The DNA for the CDR3 is TGTGCCAGCGGAGGGACTAGCGGCTCCTACGAGCAGTACGTC. Its protein product is CASGGTSGSYEQYV.

The gene calls are TRBV5-5 and TRBJ2-2; the D gene is possibly TRBD1 (5 bases). This CDR3 comprises 15 residues. With 2 bases removed from V and 0 bases from J, the gap between germline ends came to 8 bases. Germline CDR1 reads SGHKS; CDR2 reads YYEKEE (reference sequence). The CDR3 sequence is CASSLRQPNTGELFF. DNA for the CDR3: TGTGCCAGCAGCTTAAGACAGCCGAACACCGGGGAGCTGTTTTTT.

The rearrangement joins TRBV5-1 to TRBJ1-1; 10 nucleotides align to TRBD1. Germline lookup yields CDR1 SGHRS and CDR2 YFSETQ. The V gene end was trimmed by 2 bases and the J gene end by 5 bases; junction bases not matched to a gene: 12. This CDR3 comprises 17 residues. CDR3 amino acids: CASSFGGGQGSMTEAFF. CDR3 in DNA: TGCGCCAGCAGCTTTGGTGGGGGACAGGGGTCGATGACTGAAGCTTTCTTT.